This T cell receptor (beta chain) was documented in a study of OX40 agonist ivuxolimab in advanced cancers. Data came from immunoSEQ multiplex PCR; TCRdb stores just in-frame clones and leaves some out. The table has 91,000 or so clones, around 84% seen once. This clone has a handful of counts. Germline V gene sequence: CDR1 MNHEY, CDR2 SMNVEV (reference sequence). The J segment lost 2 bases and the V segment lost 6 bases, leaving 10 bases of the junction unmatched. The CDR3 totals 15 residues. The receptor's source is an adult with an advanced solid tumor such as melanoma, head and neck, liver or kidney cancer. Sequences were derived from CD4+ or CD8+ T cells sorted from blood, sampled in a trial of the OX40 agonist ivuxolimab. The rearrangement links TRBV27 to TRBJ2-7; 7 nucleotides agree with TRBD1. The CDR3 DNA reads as TGTGCCAGCAGCTATAGGGGGCTCATACCCTACGAGCAGTACTTC. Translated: CASSYRGLIPYEQYF.